What follows are 21 T cell receptor beta chains derived from one specimen sequenced in a study of T cell repertoires in aging, cancer and after chemotherapy. A mixed TRB-A/B primer pool amplified rearranged TRB by multiplex touch-down PCR. A single record per CDR3 protein comes from TCRdb applying MiXCR to the multiplex PCR reads. The repertoire holds about 970 distinct CDR3 sequences, with around 20% as singletons. Peripheral blood genomic DNA, not sorted cells or RNA, was the template. Sequencing was carried out using blood. Source of these receptors: a human donor with a solid tumor.

This clonotype is labeled as large (0.1 to 1%). V usage is TRBV20-1 and J usage is TRBJ2-5, with D unclear. Germline assignment: CDR1 DFQATT and CDR2 SNEGSKA (reference sequence). V lost 2 bases and J lost 4, with 20 bases in between. The CDR3 has 16 residues. CDR3 amino acids: CSARPLLVTKIETQYF. The DNA of the CDR3 is TGCAGTGCTAGACCACTACTCGTGACCAAAATAGAGACCCAGTACTTC.

This clonotype is large (0.1 to 1%) in the sample. This chain links TRBV15 with TRBJ1-6, with D unclear. This CDR3 comprises 17 residues. Trimming left V 0 bases short and J 0 bases short, with 9 bases between. Germline assignment: CDR1 LNHNV and CDR2 YYDKDF (reference sequence). CDR3 region: CATSRDVRSSYNSPLHF. CDR3 DNA sequence: TGTGCCACCAGCAGAGATGTGAGGAGCTCCTATAATTCACCCCTCCACTTT.

Within the sample, this clonotype is large (0.1 to 1%). The chain links TRBV7-2 to TRBJ2-7; possible D gene TRBD1, 7 bases. Trimming shortened V by 3 bases and J by 7 bases, and 13 bases separated the two germline ends. The CDR3 spans 13 residues. Germline V CDR1 and CDR2: SGHTA, FQGNSA. In DNA, the CDR3 is TGTGCCAGCAGCTTCAGGGGGGCTGAAGAGCAGTACGTC. Encoded protein: CASSFRGAEEQYV.

This chain uses TRBV7-6 with TRBJ2-3; D unclear. The CDR3 runs to 14 residues. Trimming took 3 bases from V and 2 from J, leaving 9 bases between them. Per germline, CDR1 SGHVS and CDR2 FNYEAQ. DNA for the CDR3: TGTGCCAGCAGCTTGCGGACCGCCACAGATACGCAGTATTTT. This encodes CASSLRTATDTQYF. The whole variable domain, filled in from reference TRBV7-6 and TRBJ2-3, reads GAGVSQSPRYKVTKRGQDVALRCDPISGHVSLYWYRQALGQGPEFLTYFNYEAQQDKSGLPNDRFSAERPEGSISTLTIQRTEQRDSAMYRCASSLRTATDTQYFGPGTRLTVL.

Comments on this clonotype: This could be a read error, since a much larger clone is one nucleotide away. This sequence joins TRBV6-5 and TRBJ2-1; TRBD1 aligns across 9 bases. The germline V gene encodes CDR1 MNHEY and CDR2 SVGAGI. The CDR3 contains 17 residues. CDR3 amino acids: CASGYSGTGIPYNEQFF. The CDR3 DNA reads TGTGCCAGCGGTTACTCCGGGACAGGGATTCCCTACAATGAGCAGTTCTTC.

Comment on this clonotype: One end of the junction does not line up with germline, which may come from a read error. V and J are TRBV4-3 and TRBJ2-2; D gene unclear. This CDR3 has 15 amino acids. CDR1 is LGHNA and CDR2 is YSLEER in the germline V gene. The CDR3 loop reads CASSQGSTDTGELFF. CDR3 nucleotide sequence: TGTGCCAGCAGCCAAGGCAGCACGGACACCGGGGAGCTGTTTTTT.

This clonotype was picked up one time. This may come from a read error, since a much larger clone is one base off. The V call is TRBV20-1, the J call TRBJ2-3; 8 bases agree with TRBD2. The CDR3 is 15 residues long. The V gene's germline CDR1 is DFQATT and CDR2 SNEGSKA (reference sequence). V gave up 4 bases and J gave up 0 bases; unmatched junction bases: 6. For the CDR3, the DNA is TGCAGTGCTAATCACGGGGGGGCTAGCACAGATACGCAGTATTTT. This codes for CSANHGGASTDTQYF.

This clonotype counts as medium-sized. DNA of the CDR3: TGTGCCAGCAGTAGACAGGGGGCAGGGAACACTGAAGCTTTCTTT. Residues: CASSRQGAGNTEAFF. This chain joins TRBV6-1 and TRBJ1-1; TRBD1 matches at 10 bases. The CDR3 contains 15 residues. The J segment lost 1 base and the V segment lost 5 bases, leaving 4 bases of the junction unmatched. Germline CDR1 MNHNS, CDR2 SASEGT.

V is TRBV11-2 and J is TRBJ1-1, with no clear D. This CDR3 spans 15 amino acids. Germline V gene data show CDR1 as SGHAT and CDR2 as FQNNGV. V gave up 5 bases and J gave up 2 bases, with 15 bases separating them. CDR3 in amino acids: CASSHNPGINTEAFF. The CDR3 nucleotides are TGTGCCAGCAGCCATAACCCGGGAATTAACACTGAAGCTTTCTTT.

The gene calls are TRBV6-2 or TRBV6-3 and TRBJ2-7, with 8 nucleotides matching TRBD2. In germline, CDR1 is MNHEY, CDR2 SVGEGT. J lost 7 bases, V lost 6 bases, and 14 bases had no gene match. CDR3 size: 15 residues. CDR3 region: CASSLYRGGPGEQYV. In nucleotides, the CDR3 is TGTGCCAGCAGCCTCTATCGGGGGGGGCCTGGGGAGCAGTACGTC.

The rearrangement links TRBV6-4 to TRBJ1-1, with TRBD1 matching over 7 bases. The CDR3 sequence is 13 residues long. The germline CDR1 and CDR2 sequences are MRHNA and SNTAGT. V lost 6 bases and J lost 1; bases outside the gene matches: 2. Here the CDR3 DNA reads TGTGCCAGCAGCCGGGACAGGAACACTGAAGCTTTCTTT. Encoded protein: CASSRDRNTEAFF.

The chain is built from TRBV6-6 and TRBJ1-5; D not certain. The germline V gene encodes CDR1 MNHNY and CDR2 SVGAGI (reference sequence). This CDR3 contains 13 residues. Between the trimmed V and J ends, which lost 5 bases and 15 bases, there was a span of 20 bases. CDR3 in DNA: TGTGCCAGCAGTCCCGCGGACCCCATCATTTGGCATTTT. This gives the protein CASSPADPIIWHF.

Only a few counts were recorded for this clonotype. The V and J genes are TRBV4-2 and TRBJ2-1, with 7 bases matching TRBD1. The V gene's germline CDR1 is LGHNA and CDR2 YNFKEQ. There are 15 residues in the CDR3. The J segment lost 0 bases and the V segment lost 5 bases, leaving 4 bases of the junction unmatched. This CDR3 is CASSARDSSYNEQFF. Here the CDR3 DNA reads TGTGCCAGCAGCGCCCGGGACAGCTCCTACAATGAGCAGTTCTTC.

By share of the sample, this clonotype is medium-sized. The V gene is TRBV10-1, the J gene TRBJ1-1; 9 bases line up with TRBD1. Trimming took 3 bases from V and 9 from J; bases not matched to a gene: 11. This CDR3 has 15 residues. Germline-derived CDR1 and CDR2 are WNHNN and SYGVQD (reference sequence). The CDR3 loop is CASSDTGTGKRKAFF. The CDR3 DNA follows: TGCGCCAGCAGTGATACCGGGACAGGGAAACGTAAAGCTTTCTTT.

The V call is TRBV11-2, the J call TRBJ2-1; 16 positions match TRBD2. The CDR3 is 16 amino acids. V lost 3 bases, J lost 7 bases, and 3 bases stayed unmatched. CDR1 is SGHAT, CDR2 FQNNGV, per germline. CDR3 nucleotide sequence: TGTGCCAGCAGCTTGGGACTAGCGGGGGGGCAGAATGAGCAGTTCTTC. Encoded protein: CASSLGLAGGQNEQFF.

This clonotype is large in the sample. The chain joins TRBV7-2 to TRBJ2-1; 10 bases are a match to TRBD2. V lost 1 base to trimming and J lost 2 bases; unmatched junction nucleotides: 5. The CDR3 extends over 17 amino acids. The germline CDR1 and CDR2 sequences are SGHTA and FQGNSA. DNA of the CDR3: TGTGCCAGCAGCTTAGGGCCTAGCGGGGGCCCCTACAATGAGCAGTTCTTC. Translation: CASSLGPSGGPYNEQFF.

This clonotype is large by share. V is TRBV11-2 and J is TRBJ1-6, with 7 bases identical to TRBD1. Trimming cost V 1 base and J 3 bases; bases outside gene matches: 9. CDR1 and CDR2 (germline): SGHAT, FQNNGV. CDR3 size: 18 residues. The CDR3 DNA follows: TGTGCCAGCAGCTTAGGAGCCCGACAGGGACGCTATAATTCACCCCTCCACTTT. Its translation: CASSLGARQGRYNSPLHF.

By share, this clonotype ranks as large. The chain joins TRBV12-3 or TRBV12-4 to TRBJ2-3; D is unclear. V lost 6 bases and J 6 bases, leaving 13 bases between the germline ends. The CDR3 covers 13 residues. The CDR3 coding sequence is TGTGCCAGCAGCCGCCCACCCCAGGATACGCAGTATTTT. Its protein product is CASSRPPQDTQYF.

This clonotype was detected a few times. The chain recombines TRBV10-3 with TRBJ1-4, with 7 nucleotides matching TRBD1. The CDR3 sequence is 14 residues long. Germline values: CDR1 ENHRY, CDR2 SYGVKD. V shed 11 bases, J shed 7 bases, and the junction held 13 bases outside the gene matches. DNA of the CDR3: TGTGCCGCAGGGGGACTGAGCTTAGGTGAAAAACTGTTTTTT. Amino acid sequence: CAAGGLSLGEKLFF.

Comment on this clonotype: One base away lies a much larger clone, so this may be a sequencing read error. The rearrangement joins TRBV7-4 to TRBJ2-7; weak D call: TRBD1 (6 bases). The CDR3 covers 14 residues. With 2 bases removed from V and 5 bases from J, the gap between germline ends came to 13 bases. Germline assignment: CDR1 SGHVT and CDR2 SQSDAQ. CDR3 DNA sequence: TGTGCCAGCAGCTTATCGAACAGGGTCCACGAGCAGTACGTC. Translating it yields CASSLSNRVHEQYV.

Here the CDR3 reads CASRWGVPSSMFDEQFF. CDR3 DNA sequence: TGTGCCAGCAGGTGGGGAGTGCCTAGTAGTATGTTTGATGAGCAGTTCTTC. The chain recombines TRBV27 with TRBJ2-1; possibly TRBD2 for D (5 bases). V gave up 6 bases and J gave up 8 bases, with 26 bases separating them. Germline CDR1 reads MNHEY; CDR2 reads SMNVEV (reference sequence). This CDR3 has 17 residues.